Shown below are 13 T cell receptor beta chains from a single sample sequenced in a study of T cell repertoires in cytomegalovirus infection. TCRdb itself ran the reads through MiXCR, one entry per CDR3 protein. Of 290,000 or so distinct CDR3 sequences listed, 9.6% are singletons. Material for sequencing was PBMCs. Every receptor here comes from a human donor in good health (CMV status not recorded). Some clones in this sample may be carry-over from other donors' samples.

The CDR3 DNA follows: TGCAGTGCTAGAGTCGGGGGACAACGGTTGCAAGGGTGGACCCAGTACTTC. Amino acid sequence: CSARVGGQRLQGWTQYF. This chain uses TRBV20-1 with TRBJ2-5; D might be TRBD1 or TRBD2, each matching 6 bases. CDR3 size: 17 residues. With 1 base removed from V and 7 bases from J, the gap between germline ends came to 25 bases. In germline, CDR1 is DFQATT, CDR2 SNEGSKA (reference sequence).

The chain combines TRBV7-9 with TRBJ2-3; possibly TRBD2 for D (5 bases). CDR3 length equals 17 residues. Trimming cost V 5 bases and J 2 bases, with 20 bases left between them. From germline, CDR1 is SEHNR and CDR2 FQNEAQ (reference sequence). The CDR3 sequence: CASSLFGVRASTDTQYF. CDR3 bases: TGTGCCAGCAGCCTCTTCGGTGTGAGGGCGTCCACAGATACGCAGTATTTT.

This clonotype was detected only a few times. The chain combines TRBV6-6 with TRBJ2-5; 9 bases line up with TRBD1. This CDR3 spans 15 amino acids. The J segment lost 1 base and the V segment lost 11 bases, leaving 11 bases of the junction unmatched. Germline V gene sequence: CDR1 MNHNY, CDR2 SVGAGI (reference sequence). CDR3 protein: CAVWGVGQGQETQYF. CDR3 DNA: TGTGCCGTTTGGGGGGTGGGACAGGGCCAAGAGACCCAGTACTTC.

This clonotype appeared many times. The chain has TRBV7-9 and TRBJ2-1; D is unclear. Germline assignment: CDR1 SEHNR and CDR2 FQNEAQ (reference sequence). Between the trimmed V and J ends, which lost 5 bases and 6 bases, there was a span of 8 bases. The CDR3 is 12 amino acids. This CDR3 reads CASSRVGNEQFF. CDR3 sequence (DNA): TGTGCCAGCAGCCGGGTCGGCAATGAGCAGTTCTTC.

This clonotype was counted only a few times. The chain is built from TRBV7-2 and TRBJ1-2; D is ambiguous. Germline V gene lookup returns CDR1 SGHTA and CDR2 FQGNSA. Trimming cost V 1 base and J 6 bases, with 9 bases left between them. The CDR3 runs 13 residues. The CDR3 reads CASSLESHHGYTF. CDR3 nucleotide sequence: TGTGCCAGCAGCTTAGAAAGTCATCATGGCTACACCTTC.

This clonotype was seen many times. V and J are TRBV28 and TRBJ2-5; 7 positions agree with TRBD1. This CDR3 is 14 amino acids long. V dropped 6 bases and J dropped 5; count of bases not matched to a gene: 9. CDR1 is MDHEN, CDR2 SYDVKM, per germline. The CDR3 is CASRDEGQPETQYF. The CDR3 coding sequence is TGTGCCAGCAGGGACGAGGGACAGCCGGAGACCCAGTACTTC.

The V and J genes are TRBV3-1 and TRBJ2-6; D may correspond to TRBD1 or TRBD2 (5 bases each). This CDR3 is 19 amino acids long. Germline V lookup: CDR1 LGHDT, CDR2 YNNKEL (reference sequence). V was clipped by 2 bases and J by 0 bases, with 17 bases between them. CDR3 sequence: CASSQPGRSFFSGANVLTF. Written as DNA, the CDR3 is TGTGCCAGCAGCCAACCGGGACGGAGTTTTTTCTCTGGGGCCAACGTCCTGACTTTC.

This clonotype was observed many times. The rearrangement uses TRBV29-1 and TRBJ1-2; the match to TRBD1 covers 7 bases. The V and J ends lost 6 bases and 0 bases, in that order; junction bases with no gene match: 10. This CDR3 has 15 residues. The germline CDR1 and CDR2 sequences are SQVTM and ANQGSEA. DNA for the CDR3: TGCAGCGTATCCGGGACAGCTAGATCTAACTATGGCTACACCTTC. It yields the protein CSVSGTARSNYGYTF. Together with reference TRBV29-1 and TRBJ1-2, the CDR3 gives the full variable domain: SAVISQKPSRDICQRGTSLTIQCQVDSQVTMMFWYRQQPGQSLTLIATANQGSEATYESGFVIDKFPISRPNLTFSTLTVSNMSPEDSSIYLCSVSGTARSNYGYTFGSGTRLTVV.

Comments on this clonotype: This may be a read error: a much more frequent sequence differs by one nucleotide. This rearrangement joins TRBV28 to TRBJ1-1; D ambiguous. Germline V lookup: CDR1 MDHEN, CDR2 SYDVKM. The CDR3 consists of 12 residues. V was clipped by 7 bases and J by 6 bases, with 12 bases between them. CDR3 nucleotide sequence: TGTGCCAGCATCCTAATGGGGTCTGAAGCTTTCTTT. Amino acid sequence: CASILMGSEAFF.

This clonotype was observed a handful of times. The J gene is TRBJ1-6, the V gene TRBV14; TRBD1 agrees at 9 bases. The J segment lost 3 bases and the V segment lost 2 bases, leaving 5 bases of the junction unmatched. Germline V gives CDR1 SGHDN, CDR2 FVKESK. The CDR3 covers 17 residues. CDR3 region: CASSQLGQGNYNSPLHF. The CDR3, as DNA: TGTGCCAGCAGCCAACTCGGACAGGGGAACTATAATTCACCCCTCCACTTT.

Ten or more counts support this clonotype. The genes are TRBV10-2 and TRBJ1-2; D unclear. Trimming cost V 2 bases and J 4 bases, with 8 bases left between them. This CDR3 region has 13 residues. Looked up from germline, CDR1 is WSHSY and CDR2 is SAAADI. This chain's CDR3 is CASSEGEIYGYTF. The CDR3 DNA follows: TGCGCCAGCAGTGAGGGGGAAATCTATGGCTACACCTTC.

This clonotype was recorded many times. V gene TRBV7-8 combines with J gene TRBJ2-7; TRBD1 or TRBD2 may be the D gene (6 bases each). Trimming left V 3 bases short and J 2 bases short, with 17 bases between. The germline V gene encodes CDR1 SGHVS and CDR2 FQNEAQ. This CDR3 has 16 amino acids. CDR3 loop: CASSLLRGAATYEQYF. DNA of the CDR3: TGTGCCAGCAGCTTGTTAAGGGGGGCAGCGACCTACGAGCAGTACTTC.

This clonotype was counted at least ten times. The chain employs TRBV12-3 or TRBV12-4 and TRBJ1-2, with 7 bases lining up with TRBD1. V was clipped by 6 bases and J by 0 bases; unmatched bases: 4. The CDR3 totals 14 residues. The CDR3 DNA sequence: TGTGCCAGCAGCGCGGGGACAGCTAACTATGGCTACACCTTC. It translates to CASSAGTANYGYTF.